Listed here are 24 T cell receptor beta chains from one sample, sequenced in a study of shared clonotypes between healthy human individuals. Using immunoSEQ multiplex PCR, the repertoire was profiled, and TCRdb retains in-frame clones only, with some absent. The sample lists about 460,000 clones; approximately 71% were seen once. Sequenced material: PBMCs. The receptors originated from a woman in her thirties or forties in good health. Some clones in this sample may be carry-over from other donors' samples.

This chain connects TRBV28 to TRBJ1-5; 9 bases fit TRBD1. V was clipped by 6 bases and J by 4 bases; unmatched bases: 7. The CDR3 contains 15 residues. The germline gives CDR1 MDHEN, CDR2 SYDVKM. The CDR3 is CASSQTGGANQPQHF. Written as DNA, the CDR3 is TGTGCCAGCAGCCAAACAGGGGGCGCAAATCAGCCCCAGCATTTT. The variable domain in full, completed from reference TRBV28 and TRBJ1-5, reads DVKVTQSSRYLVKRTGEKVFLECVQDMDHENMFWYRQDPGLGLRLIYFSYDVKMKEKGDIPEGYSVSREKKERFSLILESASTNQTSMYLCASSQTGGANQPQHFGDGTRLSIL.

V is TRBV27 and J is TRBJ2-7, with 12 bases that match TRBD2. Germline CDR1 and CDR2: MNHEY and SMNVEV (reference sequence). The CDR3 sequence is 16 residues long. V was pared by 5 bases and J by 2 bases, with 7 bases of the junction left unmatched. The CDR3 DNA reads as TGTGCCAGCAGTCCACTAGGACTAGCGGGAACCTACGAGCAGTACTTC. This sequence encodes CASSPLGLAGTYEQYF.

The chain uses TRBV7-9 and TRBJ2-7; D ambiguous. Between the trimmed V and J ends, which lost 5 bases and 5 bases, there was a span of 16 bases. The CDR3 has 14 amino acids. The germline gives CDR1 SEHNR, CDR2 FQNEAQ (reference sequence). The DNA of the CDR3 is TGTGCCAGCAGCAATGGTCCCCACGAACACGAGCAGTACTTC. This translates into CASSNGPHEHEQYF.

Only one count was recorded for this clone. This chain links TRBV18 with TRBJ2-4, with unresolved D. V was shortened by 0 bases and J by 7 bases, with 7 bases between the two germline ends. Germline assignment: CDR1 KGHSH and CDR2 LQKENI. The CDR3 length is 13 residues. In DNA form, the CDR3 reads TGTGCCAGCTCACCACCTAGTTTGAACATTCAGTACTTC. This gives the protein CASSPPSLNIQYF.

The chain has TRBV6-1 and TRBJ1-1; D is uncertain. This CDR3 contains 13 residues. V dropped 2 bases and J dropped 4 bases, with 8 bases sitting between them. The germline V gene encodes CDR1 MNHNS and CDR2 SASEGT. The CDR3 coding sequence is TGTGCCAGCAGTGAAAGTGGACCCACTGAAGCTTTCTTT. The encoded protein is CASSESGPTEAFF.

The rearrangement joins TRBV7-8 to TRBJ2-1, with 9 bases matching TRBD2. The ends lost 4 bases at V and 1 base at J; junction bases unmatched: 2. Germline loops: CDR1 SGHVS, CDR2 FQNEAQ. The CDR3 is made up of 15 amino acids. CDR3 in DNA: TGTGCCAGCAGCTCTAGCGGGATTTCCTACAATGAGCAGTTCTTC. Translated, it gives CASSSSGISYNEQFF.

This clone occurred a few times. This sample also contains other DNA sequences that code for the same CDR3. CDR3 bases: TGTGCCATCAGGCGGACAGGGGGCGCGGACACTGAAGCTTTCTTT. Translating it yields CAIRRTGGADTEAFF. V and J are TRBV10-3 and TRBJ1-1; 11 positions match TRBD1. V dropped 6 bases and J dropped 3; count of bases not matched to a gene: 6. Germline CDR1 is ENHRY and CDR2 is SYGVKD. This CDR3 has 15 amino acids.

This chain joins TRBV30 and TRBJ2-2; 9 bases line up with TRBD1. Germline CDR1 and CDR2: GTSNPN and SVGIG (reference sequence). CDR3 size: 14 residues. Trimming removed 2 bases from V and 6 bases from J; junction bases left unmatched: 4. CDR3 residues: CAWSWTGVAGELFF. The CDR3 bases are TGTGCCTGGAGTTGGACAGGGGTGGCCGGGGAGCTGTTTTTT.

This clone was recorded a few times. This sequence joins TRBV28 and TRBJ1-5; D remains unclear. CDR3 length equals 13 residues. Germline V gives CDR1 MDHEN, CDR2 SYDVKM. V lost 3 bases, J lost 7 bases, and 10 bases lay in between. The CDR3 bases are TGTGCCAGCAGTTTCGGGTCCGTACAGCCCCAGCATTTT. Its translation: CASSFGSVQPQHF.

With respect to this clone: A far more abundant clone sits one base away, making this likely a read error. Other DNA sequences from this sample encode an identical CDR3 as well. The chain links TRBV29-1 to TRBJ2-1; 8 positions agree with TRBD2. CDR1 SQVTM and CDR2 ANQGSEA come from the germline V gene. The CDR3 consists of 15 residues. J lost 6 bases, V lost 6 bases, and 13 bases had no gene match. As DNA, the CDR3 is TGCAGCGTCGAACGATCGGGGGGGCTGATCAATGAGCAGTTCTTC. Translated, it gives CSVERSGGLINEQFF.

The chain links TRBV4-1 to TRBJ2-7, with a possible D match to TRBD2 (6 bases). V was shortened by 4 bases and J by 6 bases, with 16 bases between the two germline ends. Germline CDR1 reads MGHRA; CDR2 reads YSYEKL. This CDR3 has 14 amino acids. The CDR3 coding sequence is TGCGCCAGCAGCCCGGGGGTTAGACTAGGCGAGCAGTACTTC. This gives the protein CASSPGVRLGEQYF.

The V gene is TRBV2, the J gene TRBJ2-6, with D maybe TRBD1 (5 bases). V dropped 7 bases and J dropped 1 base, with 17 bases sitting between them. The CDR3 is made up of 17 amino acids. Germline CDR1 reads SNHLY; CDR2 reads FYNNEI. The CDR3: CASKGGAAGSGANVLTF. DNA of the CDR3: TGTGCCAGCAAAGGTGGGGCCGCTGGATCTGGGGCCAACGTCCTGACTTTC.

V is TRBV6-6 and J is TRBJ1-5; perhaps TRBD1 as D (6 bases). The CDR3 consists of 15 residues. V lost 6 bases and J lost 2, with 14 bases in between. Germline loops: CDR1 MNHNY, CDR2 SVGAGI (reference sequence). CDR3 residues: CASRTGMIGNQPQHF. CDR3 nucleotide sequence: TGTGCCAGCAGAACAGGGATGATTGGCAATCAGCCCCAGCATTTT.

J is TRBJ1-1 and V is TRBV4-2; the D gene is possibly TRBD1 (5 bases). Germline CDR1 and CDR2: LGHNA and YNFKEQ. V was clipped by 6 bases and J by 0 bases, with 17 bases between them. The CDR3 length is 16 residues. The DNA for the CDR3 is TGTGCCAGCAGGGGCAGGTGGGGGGGGATGAACACTGAAGCTTTCTTT. It translates to CASRGRWGGMNTEAFF.

The chain carries TRBV7-2 and TRBJ2-1; D is tentatively TRBD1 or TRBD2 (5 bases each). CDR1 and CDR2 (germline): SGHTA, FQGNSA. Between the trimmed V and J ends, which lost 0 bases and 13 bases, there was a span of 16 bases. The CDR3 consists of 14 residues. CDR3 nucleotides: TGTGCCAGCAGCTTAGCGGTAATTGGGGCTAGCCAGTTCTTC. Its protein product is CASSLAVIGASQFF.

The J gene is TRBJ2-7, the V gene TRBV10-3, with TRBD1 as a possible D gene (6 bases). The germline V gene encodes CDR1 ENHRY and CDR2 SYGVKD. Trimming removed 3 bases at V and 2 bases at J, with 8 bases between. CDR3 length: 13 residues. CDR3 sequence: CAISDGQTYEQYF. The CDR3 nucleotides read TGTGCCATCAGTGACGGACAGACCTACGAGCAGTACTTC.

This chain joins TRBV5-1 and TRBJ2-1, with D possibly being TRBD2 (6 bases). Trimming took 1 base from V and 9 from J, leaving 8 bases between them. This CDR3 spans 12 amino acids. Per germline, CDR1 SGHRS and CDR2 YFSETQ. CDR3 in amino acids: CASSLLGGEQFF. CDR3 in DNA: TGCGCCAGCAGCTTGTTGGGGGGTGAGCAGTTCTTC.

This clone came up a few times. The chain carries TRBV5-1 and TRBJ1-1; D perhaps matches TRBD1 (6 bases). From germline, CDR1 is SGHRS and CDR2 YFSETQ. The CDR3 covers 14 residues. The V end was cut by 0 bases, the J end by 6 bases, with 12 bases between. The CDR3 region has the DNA TGCGCCAGCAGCTTGGCGGTGGACAGCGCTGAAGCTTTCTTT. It codes for CASSLAVDSAEAFF.

The rearrangement joins TRBV2 to TRBJ1-4, with 10 bases lining up with TRBD1. The CDR3 has 14 amino acids. From germline, CDR1 is SNHLY and CDR2 FYNNEI. V was clipped by 4 bases and J by 8 bases; unmatched bases: 4. CDR3 coding DNA: TGTGCCAGCAGTGGACAGGGGGCGCAAGAAAAACTGTTTTTT. Translating gives CASSGQGAQEKLFF.

This clone occurred a few times. The rearrangement uses TRBV30 and TRBJ1-2; D is uncertain. Per germline, CDR1 GTSNPN and CDR2 SVGIG (reference sequence). The length of the CDR3 is 10 residues. V was pared by 5 bases and J by 8 bases, with 9 bases between. CDR3 in DNA: TGTGCCTGGCTCGGCGTGGGCTACACCTTC. Translation: CAWLGVGYTF.

This chain connects TRBV29-1 to TRBJ1-4; D is unclear. The CDR3 covers 13 residues. V dropped 7 bases and J dropped 5 bases, with 14 bases sitting between them. CDR1 SQVTM and CDR2 ANQGSEA come from the germline V gene. CDR3 bases: TGCAGCGCTGCAGGTCAGCAGAATGAAAAACTGTTTTTT. Its protein product is CSAAGQQNEKLFF. Full variable domain (rest looked up from reference TRBV29-1 and TRBJ1-4): SAVISQKPSRDICQRGTSLTIQCQVDSQVTMMFWYRQQPGQSLTLIATANQGSEATYESGFVIDKFPISRPNLTFSTLTVSNMSPEDSSIYLCSAAGQQNEKLFFGSGTQLSVL.

V usage is TRBV4-3 and J usage is TRBJ2-5; D not certain. This CDR3 comprises 13 residues. The germline gives CDR1 LGHNA, CDR2 YSLEER. The V end lost 1 base, the J end lost 3 bases, and 6 bases lay between the germline ends. CDR3 region: CASSQVQEETQYF. The CDR3 region has the DNA TGCGCCAGCAGCCAAGTGCAGGAAGAGACCCAGTACTTC.

This chain links TRBV5-1 with TRBJ2-2; 12 bases match TRBD2. CDR1 is SGHRS and CDR2 is YFSETQ in the germline V gene. The CDR3 spans 15 residues. J gave up 6 bases and V 4 bases, and 4 bases lay outside the gene matches. CDR3 sequence (DNA): TGCGCCAGCAGCAACGGACTAGCGGGGTCCGGGGAGCTGTTTTTT. Its protein product is CASSNGLAGSGELFF.

The chain joins TRBV30 to TRBJ2-3; TRBD2 matches at 12 bases. Germline lookup yields CDR1 GTSNPN and CDR2 SVGIG (reference sequence). This CDR3 has 16 residues. The ends lost 8 bases at V and 4 bases at J; junction bases unmatched: 13. The CDR3 loop reads CAAPGASGRAPDTQYF. In DNA form, the CDR3 reads TGTGCCGCCCCGGGGGCTAGCGGGAGGGCCCCAGATACGCAGTATTTT.